This is a list of T cell receptor beta chains from one sample in a study of CD8 T cells in Susac syndrome. TCRdb re-analysed the immunoSEQ multiplex PCR reads in MiXCR, keeping a single row per CDR3 protein. This sample has under 200,000 distinct CDR3 sequences, with 85% to 95% found just once. Sequencing input: CD4+ T cells from PBMCs. These TCRs come from a human donor in good health. Both conserved end residues are part of each CDR3. A D gene is named only where the DNA matches it firmly.

J gene: TRBJ1-1
D gene: -
V gene: TRBV5-4
CDR3 protein: CASSDPSGNTEAFF
CDR3 DNA: TGTGCCAGCAGCGACCCATCGGGGAACACTGAAGCTTTCTTT

J gene: TRBJ2-4
D gene: TRBD1
V gene: TRBV5-4
CDR3 protein: CASSEGQGRGVKNIQYF
CDR3 DNA: TGTGCCAGCAGTGAGGGACAGGGGCGAGGGGTCAAAAACATTCAGTACTTC

J gene: TRBJ2-6
D gene: -
V gene: TRBV29-1
CDR3 protein: CSVAFSGANVLTF
CDR3 DNA: TGCAGCGTTGCATTCTCTGGGGCCAACGTCCTGACTTTC

J gene: TRBJ2-5
D gene: -
V gene: TRBV29-1
CDR3 protein: CSVSRAAPLETQYF
CDR3 DNA: TGCAGCGTCAGCCGGGCCGCTCCCTTGGAGACCCAGTACTTC

J gene: TRBJ2-5
D gene: TRBD2
V gene: TRBV3-1
CDR3 protein: CASSRRGLAGGETQYF
CDR3 DNA: TGTGCCAGCAGCCGAAGAGGACTAGCGGGAGGAGAGACCCAGTACTTC

J gene: TRBJ1-1
D gene: -
V gene: TRBV3-1
CDR3 protein: CASTDRGSYTEAFF
CDR3 DNA: TGTGCCAGCACCGATCGGGGCTCGTACACTGAAGCTTTCTTT

J gene: TRBJ2-3
D gene: TRBD2
V gene: TRBV9
CDR3 protein: CASNRLAEYTDTQYF
CDR3 DNA: TGTGCCAGCAATCGACTAGCGGAGTACACAGATACGCAGTATTTT

J gene: TRBJ2-1
D gene: -
V gene: TRBV2
CDR3 protein: CASSSDRGGSAEQFF
CDR3 DNA: TGTGCCAGCAGTTCAGACAGGGGAGGGTCTGCTGAGCAGTTCTTC

J gene: TRBJ2-1
D gene: -
V gene: TRBV20-1
CDR3 protein: CSASTDSSYNEQFF
CDR3 DNA: TGCAGTGCTAGCACAGACAGCTCCTACAATGAGCAGTTCTTC

J gene: TRBJ1-1
D gene: -
V gene: TRBV20-1
CDR3 protein: CSYVGSNTEAFF
CDR3 DNA: TGCAGTTATGTAGGATCGAACACTGAAGCTTTCTTT